The 28 T cell receptor beta chains below all came from one sample that was sequenced in a study of cytomegalovirus exposure and HLA in healthy donors. The PCR ran on 60 Vbeta and 13 Jbeta primers. TCRdb's table, derived via immunoSEQ multiplex PCR, lists solely in-frame clones and lacks some. The sample carries about 170,000 clones, 75% to 85% recorded once. The sample taken for sequencing was PBMCs. The receptor set was obtained from a female donor in good health and CMV-seronegative.

The chain uses TRBV28 and TRBJ2-3; D call uncertain. The CDR3 runs to 16 residues. Germline CDR1 and CDR2: MDHEN and SYDVKM. V was cut by 5 bases and J by 6 bases, with 21 bases left in between. The CDR3 sequence: CASSPFPPLPLDTQYF. CDR3 coding DNA: TGTGCCAGCAGTCCCTTCCCCCCCCTCCCCCTGGATACGCAGTATTTT.

The chain recombines TRBV5-5 with TRBJ1-3, with D possibly TRBD1 on 5 matching bases. The CDR3 contains 18 residues. Trimming shortened V by 2 bases and J by 4 bases, and 22 bases separated the two germline ends. The germline V gene encodes CDR1 SGHKS and CDR2 YYEKEE (reference sequence). The CDR3 is CASSLRTSFGAGGNTIYF. The DNA for the CDR3 is TGTGCCAGCAGCTTAAGGACCTCCTTTGGGGCGGGAGGAAACACCATATATTTT.

The table lists this clone with a count of one. Other DNA sequences of this sample code for an identical CDR3. CDR3 amino acids: CASSPGLAGGLYQETQYF. CDR3 nucleotides: TGCGCCAGCAGCCCAGGACTAGCGGGGGGTTTGTACCAAGAGACCCAGTACTTC. The J gene is TRBJ2-5, the V gene TRBV4-1, with 14 bases matching TRBD2. This CDR3 comprises 18 residues. Germline loops: CDR1 MGHRA, CDR2 YSYEKL. J was trimmed by 0 bases and V by 4 bases; bases with no gene match: 7.

The chain couples TRBV5-6 to TRBJ1-2; a possible D gene is TRBD1 (5 bases). Trimming took 3 bases from V and 3 from J, leaving 15 bases between them. Germline lookup yields CDR1 SGHDT and CDR2 YYEEEE. CDR3 length equals 15 residues. Here the CDR3 reads CASSSIGGTDYGYTF. The CDR3 bases are TGTGCCAGCAGCTCTATCGGGGGGACCGACTATGGCTACACCTTC.

The rearrangement uses TRBV19 and TRBJ1-5; D is ambiguous. The V gene's germline CDR1 is LNHDA and CDR2 SQIVND (reference sequence). V was clipped by 3 bases and J by 6 bases, with 9 bases between them. The CDR3 length is 13 residues. This chain's CDR3 is CASSIVGSQPQHF. CDR3 bases: TGTGCCAGTAGTATTGTGGGGAGTCAGCCCCAGCATTTT. The complete variable domain, with remaining parts taken from reference TRBV19 and TRBJ1-5, reads DGGITQSPKYLFRKEGQNVTLSCEQNLNHDAMYWYRQDPGQGLRLIYYSQIVNDFQKGDIAEGYSVSREKKESFPLTVTSAQKNPTAFYLCASSIVGSQPQHFGDGTRLSIL.

The V gene is TRBV18, the J gene TRBJ2-6; D might be TRBD1 (6 bases). The germline gives CDR1 KGHSH, CDR2 LQKENI. This CDR3 has 19 amino acids. Trimming cost V 3 bases and J 0 bases, with 18 bases left between them. This CDR3 reads CASSPTASGAISGANVLTF. CDR3 DNA: TGTGCCAGCTCACCCACGGCCTCAGGGGCGATCTCTGGGGCCAACGTCCTGACTTTC. The entire variable domain, with the rest obtained from reference TRBV18 and TRBJ2-6, is as follows: NAGVMQNPRHLVRRRGQEARLRCSPMKGHSHVYWYRQLPEEGLKFMVYLQKENIIDESGMPKERFSAEFPKEGPSILRIQQVVRGDSAAYFCASSPTASGAISGANVLTFGAGSRLTVL.

The chain is built from TRBV5-8 and TRBJ2-7; D is possibly TRBD1 (7 bases). CDR3 length equals 14 residues. V was shortened by 0 bases and J by 4 bases, with 11 bases between the two germline ends. CDR1 and CDR2 (germline): SGHTS, YDEGEE. The CDR3 DNA sequence: TGTGCCAGCAGCTTGGGGCCAGGGGGGTACGAGCAGTACTTC. It encodes CASSLGPGGYEQYF.

The genes are TRBV4-3 and TRBJ1-5; D might be TRBD1 (5 bases). Trimming removed 0 bases at V and 7 bases at J, with 13 bases between. CDR1 is LGHNA, CDR2 YSLEER, per germline. This CDR3 has 15 residues. In nucleotides, the CDR3 is TGCGCCAGCAGCCAAGAGGCGGGGGGTTGGCAGCCCCAGCATTTT. Translated: CASSQEAGGWQPQHF.

In nucleotides, the CDR3 is TGTGCCAGCAGCTTAAAGACAGGGGTTGGCTATGGCTACACCTTC. Protein sequence: CASSLKTGVGYGYTF. The V call is TRBV11-2, the J call TRBJ1-2; 8 bases agree with TRBD1. CDR1 is SGHAT, CDR2 FQNNGV, per germline. V shed 2 bases and J 4 bases; nucleotides not matched to a gene: 6. The length of the CDR3 is 15 residues.

The CDR3 is CASSQGAGATNTGELFF. The CDR3, as DNA: TGTGCCAGCAGCCAAGGGGCAGGCGCTACCAACACCGGGGAGCTGTTTTTT. The genes are TRBV5-4 and TRBJ2-2, with a weak D call TRBD1 (5 bases). Trimming stripped 4 bases from V and 2 bases from J, with 18 bases between. Germline V lookup: CDR1 SGHNT, CDR2 YYREEE (reference sequence). The CDR3 consists of 17 residues.

V usage is TRBV28 and J usage is TRBJ1-3; D is perhaps TRBD1 (5 bases). The CDR3 has 14 amino acids. Trimming cost V 7 bases and J 3 bases, with 13 bases left between them. In germline, CDR1 is MDHEN, CDR2 SYDVKM. CDR3 nucleotides: TGTGCCAGCATCGACAGTGAATTTGGAAACACCATATATTTT. Amino acid sequence: CASIDSEFGNTIYF.

The sample holds a few counts of this clone. The V gene is TRBV10-3, the J gene TRBJ1-2; D remains unclear. Germline CDR1 and CDR2: ENHRY and SYGVKD. The V and J ends lost 9 bases and 5 bases respectively, with 22 bases between them. The CDR3 covers 15 residues. The CDR3 nucleotides read TGTGCCATTGCCCCTCTACCCGATGCGCGTTATGGCTACACCTTC. As protein: CAIAPLPDARYGYTF.

For the CDR3, the DNA is TGTGCCAGCAGTGCCGGACAGGGGAGAGTGTTCTTC. It is translated as CASSAGQGRVFF. The chain joins TRBV6-5 to TRBJ2-1, with 9 bases matching TRBD1. This CDR3 has 12 amino acids. Looked up from germline, CDR1 is MNHEY and CDR2 is SVGAGI. V shed 5 bases, J shed 15 bases, and the junction held 8 bases outside the gene matches.

The genes are TRBV2 and TRBJ1-1; TRBD1 aligns across 7 bases. The junction had 5 bases not matched to a gene; V was cut back by 5 bases and J by 2 bases. The CDR3 contains 14 residues. Germline CDR1 reads SNHLY; CDR2 reads FYNNEI. CDR3 in DNA: TGTGCCAGCAGTATCCGGGACAGCAACACTGAAGCTTTCTTT. Translating gives CASSIRDSNTEAFF.

The chain links TRBV6-5 to TRBJ1-2, with D tentatively TRBD1 (5 bases). The CDR3 spans 13 residues. Germline-derived CDR1 and CDR2 are MNHEY and SVGAGI. V lost 5 bases, J lost 4 bases, and 11 bases lay in between. CDR3 sequence reads: CASSTGLLYGYTF. The DNA for the CDR3 is TGTGCCAGCAGTACAGGATTGCTCTATGGCTACACCTTC.

The genes are TRBV2 and TRBJ1-1; D possibly corresponds to TRBD1 (5 bases). CDR1 is SNHLY and CDR2 is FYNNEI in the germline V gene. Trimming stripped 2 bases from V and 0 bases from J, with 13 bases between. The CDR3 consists of 16 residues. CDR3 in amino acids: CASSESRGKLNTEAFF. CDR3 DNA sequence: TGTGCCAGCAGTGAAAGTCGGGGGAAGCTGAACACTGAAGCTTTCTTT.

V is TRBV7-6 and J is TRBJ2-7; 7 positions match TRBD1. V dropped 6 bases and J dropped 3; count of bases not matched to a gene: 8. The CDR3 spans 14 residues. The germline V gene has CDR1 SGHVS and CDR2 FNYEAQ. The CDR3 reads CASSISGTDYEQYF. The CDR3 DNA reads as TGTGCCAGCAGTATATCTGGGACAGACTACGAGCAGTACTTC.

This chain links TRBV7-2 with TRBJ2-5, with TRBD2 identical over 7 bases. The closer fit of TRBJ2-7 to the DNA end suggests the J call may be wrong. CDR1 SGHTA and CDR2 FQGNSA come from the germline V gene. The CDR3 covers 12 residues. CDR3 region: CASAGDPYEQYF. The CDR3 coding sequence is TGTGCCAGCGCGGGGGACCCATACGAGCAGTACTTC.

This clone was picked up one time. The V and J genes are TRBV11-2 and TRBJ1-6; 7 nucleotides align to TRBD1. This CDR3 contains 15 residues. Germline CDR1 is SGHAT and CDR2 is FQNNGV. With V trimmed by 7 bases and J by 7 bases, 10 bases remained unmatched. The chain's CDR3 is CASTNAGTANSPLHF. In nucleotides, the CDR3 is TGTGCCAGCACCAACGCCGGGACAGCAAATTCACCCCTCCACTTT. Together with reference TRBV11-2 and TRBJ1-6, the CDR3 gives the full variable domain: EAGVAQSPRYKIIEKRQSVAFWCNPISGHATLYWYQQILGQGPKLLIQFQNNGVVDDSQLPKDRFSAERLKGVDSTLKIQPAKLEDSAVYLCASTNAGTANSPLHFGNGTRLTVT.

The V and J genes are TRBV18 and TRBJ2-7; D not resolved. Germline-derived CDR1 and CDR2 are KGHSH and LQKENI. V was cut by 5 bases and J by 4 bases, with 12 bases left in between. There are 13 residues in the CDR3. CDR3 nucleotides: TGTGCCAGCTCAGCATCCCCGGGTTACGAGCAGTACTTC. Amino acids: CASSASPGYEQYF. The variable domain in full, with the rest retrieved from reference TRBV18 and TRBJ2-7, is NAGVMQNPRHLVRRRGQEARLRCSPMKGHSHVYWYRQLPEEGLKFMVYLQKENIIDESGMPKERFSAEFPKEGPSILRIQQVVRGDSAAYFCASSASPGYEQYFGPGTRLTVT.

This chain joins TRBV27 and TRBJ2-3, with D possibly TRBD1 on 5 matching bases. Germline assignment: CDR1 MNHEY and CDR2 SMNVEV (reference sequence). The CDR3 runs 15 residues. V was cut by 9 bases and J by 4 bases, with 20 bases left in between. Written as DNA, the CDR3 is TGTGCCAGTTCATCGTGGGGCGCGAAGGCAGATACGCAGTATTTT. Encoded protein: CASSSWGAKADTQYF.

The rearrangement uses TRBV7-2 and TRBJ1-2; tentative D call: TRBD1 (6 bases). The CDR3 is made up of 15 amino acids. Germline V gene lookup returns CDR1 SGHTA and CDR2 FQGNSA. Trimming took off 1 base at V and 4 bases at J, with 13 bases between the two ends. This chain's CDR3 is CASSLGGGAGYGYTF. Here the CDR3 DNA reads TGTGCCAGCAGCTTAGGGGGGGGCGCGGGCTATGGCTACACCTTC.

This clone occurred once. The chain recombines TRBV7-2 with TRBJ2-2, with D perhaps TRBD2 (5 bases). The V end was cut by 5 bases, the J end by 8 bases, with 21 bases between. The CDR3 is 16 amino acids. Germline V gene data show CDR1 as SGHTA and CDR2 as FQGNSA. The CDR3: CASSPFSGSFSGELFF. The CDR3, as DNA: TGTGCCAGCAGCCCCTTCTCGGGGAGTTTCTCTGGGGAGCTGTTTTTT.

The V gene is TRBV19, the J gene TRBJ2-1, with no clear D. CDR3 length: 14 amino acids. The ends were cut back, 4 bases at V and 3 bases at J, with 10 bases in the middle. Germline CDR1 reads LNHDA; CDR2 reads SQIVND (reference sequence). For the CDR3, the DNA is TGTGCCAGTAGTACTGGCCCCCGCTACAATGAGCAGTTCTTC. This codes for CASSTGPRYNEQFF.

The chain couples TRBV9 to TRBJ1-4; D is unresolved. The CDR3 spans 14 residues. Trimming removed 0 bases from V and 7 bases from J, with 10 bases in between. The V gene's germline CDR1 is SGDLS and CDR2 YYNGEE. The CDR3 loop is CASSVDGEGEKLFF. The CDR3 coding sequence is TGTGCCAGCAGCGTAGACGGAGAGGGTGAAAAACTGTTTTTT.

This clone was picked up a small number of times. The chain recombines TRBV30 with TRBJ1-5; D uncertain. V was pared by 4 bases and J by 4 bases, with 11 bases between. This CDR3 spans 13 amino acids. Looked up from germline, CDR1 is GTSNPN and CDR2 is SVGIG (reference sequence). DNA of the CDR3: TGTGCCTGGAACGGAGGCTATAATCAGCCCCAGCATTTT. As protein: CAWNGGYNQPQHF. Full variable domain (rest looked up from reference TRBV30 and TRBJ1-5): SQTIHQWPATLVQPVGSPLSLECTVEGTSNPNLYWYRQAAGRGLQLLFYSVGIGQISSEVPQNLSASRPQDRQFILSSKKLLLSDSGFYLCAWNGGYNQPQHFGDGTRLSIL.

The rearrangement joins TRBV7-2 to TRBJ2-5; 9 bases are shared with TRBD2. CDR1 and CDR2 (germline): SGHTA, FQGNSA. V lost 5 bases to trimming and J lost 6 bases; unmatched junction nucleotides: 16. The CDR3 covers 17 residues. The CDR3 DNA sequence: TGTGCCAGCAGCCAACCGCATCCTAGCGGGGTCTTAAAGACCCAGTACTTC. Translated: CASSQPHPSGVLKTQYF.

V usage is TRBV7-2 and J usage is TRBJ2-5; D might be TRBD2 (5 bases). V was trimmed by 0 bases and J by 7 bases, leaving 12 bases between them. The CDR3 is 14 amino acids. From germline, CDR1 is SGHTA and CDR2 FQGNSA. The CDR3 loop reads CASSLASPRGTQYF. Written as DNA, the CDR3 is TGTGCCAGCAGCTTAGCCAGTCCCCGGGGGACCCAGTACTTC. The whole variable domain, filled in from reference TRBV7-2 and TRBJ2-5, reads GAGVSQSPSNKVTEKGKDVELRCDPISGHTALYWYRQSLGQGLEFLIYFQGNSAPDKSGLPSDRFSAERTGGSVSTLTIQRTQQEDSAVYLCASSLASPRGTQYFGPGTRLLVL.